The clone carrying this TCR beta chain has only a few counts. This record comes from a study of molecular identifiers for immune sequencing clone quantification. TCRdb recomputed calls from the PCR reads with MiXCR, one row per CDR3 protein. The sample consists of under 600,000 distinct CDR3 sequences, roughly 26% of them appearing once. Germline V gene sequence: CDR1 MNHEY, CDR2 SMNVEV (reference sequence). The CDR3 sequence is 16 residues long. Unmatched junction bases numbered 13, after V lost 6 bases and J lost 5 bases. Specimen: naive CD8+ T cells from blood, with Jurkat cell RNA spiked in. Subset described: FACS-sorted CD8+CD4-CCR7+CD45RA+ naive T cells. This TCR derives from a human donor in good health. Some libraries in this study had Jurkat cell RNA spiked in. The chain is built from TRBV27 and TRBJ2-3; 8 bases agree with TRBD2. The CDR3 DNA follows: TGTGCCAGCAGCTCGGTGCGGGAGGTACTCGGAGATACGCAGTATTTT. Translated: CASSSVREVLGDTQYF.